This entry describes one TCR beta chain. Its antigen remains unidentified. This sample was taken from a study of tissue T cells after allogeneic stem cell transplantation. Study outcomes and limitations: Across patients, clones rarely overlapped, yet motif clusters were shared tissue-specifically. Only a limited share of tissue TCRs appeared in blood or spleen.

This CDR3 is built from 17 residues. Germline values: CDR1 SGHNT, CDR2 YYREEE (reference sequence). V gave up 4 bases and J gave up 0 bases, with 14 bases separating them. Survey-depth TCRbeta CDR3 sequencing reported V/J genes and productive frequencies. Method: immunoSEQ multiplex PCR; TCRdb's copy keeps in-frame clones and lacks some. The table includes 28,000 or so clones, roughly nine tenths detected once. The V and J genes are TRBV5-4 and TRBJ2-6; D is tentatively TRBD1 or TRBD2 (5 bases each). Sequences were derived from blood, sampled before transplantation. This receptor was identified in a male donor at least 60 years old who later had graft-versus-host disease after an allogeneic stem cell transplant. The DNA of the CDR3 is TGTGCCAGCAGCGGGACCTCTAGGAGCTCTGGGGCCAACGTCCTGACTTTC. This gives the protein CASSGTSRSSGANVLTF. The full variable domain, its missing parts supplied by reference TRBV5-4 and TRBJ2-6, is ETGVTQSPTHLIKTRGQQVTLRCSSQSGHNTVSWYQQALGQGPQFIFQYYREEENGRGNFPPRFSGLQFPNYSSELNVNALELDDSALYLCASSGTSRSSGANVLTFGAGSRLTVL.